The 13 T cell receptor beta chains below all came from one sample that was sequenced in a study of radiotherapy plus CTLA-4 blockade in lung cancer. The data were produced by immunoSEQ multiplex PCR, yet TCRdb's version contains in-frame clones alone and is incomplete. The sample yields about 120,000 clones, 78% seen once. Specimen: peripheral blood, collected from a patient treated with radiotherapy plus ipilimumab. The receptors derive from a human donor with non-small cell lung cancer who had a partial response to radiotherapy plus ipilimumab.

The chain couples TRBV28 to TRBJ1-2; 8 bases align to TRBD1. Germline CDR1 reads MDHEN; CDR2 reads SYDVKM. V lost 6 bases, J lost 8 bases, and 11 bases stayed unmatched. The CDR3 is made up of 14 amino acids. CDR3 DNA sequence: TGTGCCAGCAGCCAACCGACAGGGGTTGGCGGCTACACCTTC. Its protein is CASSQPTGVGGYTF.

The chain couples TRBV7-2 to TRBJ1-1; maybe TRBD1 (5 bases). The length of the CDR3 is 13 residues. Per the germline V gene, CDR1 is SGHTA and CDR2 is FQGNSA. V dropped 5 bases and J dropped 3 bases, with 10 bases sitting between them. CDR3 in amino acids: CASSINRYTEAFF. CDR3 nucleotides: TGTGCCAGCAGCATAAACAGGTACACTGAAGCTTTCTTT.

This chain joins TRBV15 and TRBJ1-6; D is undetermined. CDR3 length equals 14 residues. Per the germline V gene, CDR1 is LNHNV and CDR2 is YYDKDF (reference sequence). Trimming cost V 0 bases and J 10 bases, with 10 bases left between them. CDR3 nucleotides: TGTGCCACCAGCAGAGATGCCGGGATCTCACCCCTCCACTTT. Translated: CATSRDAGISPLHF.

The rearrangement uses TRBV6-1 and TRBJ1-1; D is perhaps TRBD1 (5 bases). V lost 8 bases and J lost 4, with 14 bases in between. The CDR3 runs to 13 residues. CDR1 and CDR2 (germline): MNHNS, SASEGT. Here the CDR3 DNA reads TGTGCCAGCGGTGGGACTAGCTTCACTGAAGCTTTCTTT. Amino acid sequence: CASGGTSFTEAFF.

The chain carries TRBV7-2 and TRBJ2-2; 9 bases are shared with TRBD1. Unmatched junction bases numbered 15, after V lost 6 bases and J lost 1 base. The CDR3 consists of 19 residues. Germline CDR1 SGHTA, CDR2 FQGNSA. The CDR3: CASRVRGWAGQGNTGELFF. CDR3 coding DNA: TGTGCCAGCAGGGTTAGAGGATGGGCGGGACAGGGGAACACCGGGGAGCTGTTTTTT.

The rearrangement joins TRBV5-1 to TRBJ1-2; 10 bases match TRBD1. The CDR3 consists of 15 residues. Unmatched junction bases numbered 5, after V lost 0 bases and J lost 6 bases. Germline lookup yields CDR1 SGHRS and CDR2 YFSETQ. The DNA of the CDR3 is TGCGCCAGCAGCTTGGCCTTAGGGACAGGGGATGGCTACACCTTC. This sequence encodes CASSLALGTGDGYTF.

The rearrangement joins TRBV5-6 to TRBJ2-5; D is unclear. CDR3 length: 14 amino acids. CDR1 and CDR2 (germline): SGHDT, YYEEEE. The germline V and J ends were trimmed by 2 bases and 0 bases, with 8 bases remaining between them. The CDR3 here is CASSFFLYQETQYF. In DNA, the CDR3 is TGTGCCAGCAGCTTCTTCCTGTACCAAGAGACCCAGTACTTC. Complete variable domain (other parts from reference TRBV5-6 and TRBJ2-5): DAGVTQSPTHLIKTRGQQVTLRCSPKSGHDTVSWYQQALGQGPQFIFQYYEEEERQRGNFPDRFSGHQFPNYSSELNVNALLLGDSALYLCASSFFLYQETQYFGPGTRLLVL.

This clone has just a few counts. V and J are TRBV10-1 and TRBJ1-1; the D gene is possibly TRBD1 (5 bases). This CDR3 has 16 residues. V was shortened by 4 bases and J by 0 bases, with 15 bases between the two germline ends. CDR1 and CDR2 from the germline V gene are WNHNN and SYGVQD (reference sequence). The DNA for the CDR3 is TGCGCCAGCAGTGGGTCCGGGGACTCCATGAACACTGAAGCTTTCTTT. Protein sequence: CASSGSGDSMNTEAFF.

This clone has only a few counts. This chain links TRBV28 with TRBJ1-1; no clear D gene. The V gene lost 5 bases and the J gene lost 1 base, with 8 bases spanning the gap. CDR3 length: 13 amino acids. CDR1 and CDR2 (germline): MDHEN, SYDVKM. Here the CDR3 reads CASSRTRNTEAFF. The CDR3 DNA sequence: TGTGCCAGCAGTCGTACAAGGAACACTGAAGCTTTCTTT.

The CDR3 nucleotides read TGCGCCAGCAGCCAAGGGACTAGCGGGAGGGGCCACAATGAGCAGTTCTTC. It yields the protein CASSQGTSGRGHNEQFF. The chain has TRBV4-3 and TRBJ2-1; 15 nucleotides line up with TRBD2. The germline V gene encodes CDR1 LGHNA and CDR2 YSLEER. Unmatched junction bases numbered 3, after V lost 1 base and J lost 5 bases. The CDR3 runs to 17 residues.

The rearrangement uses TRBV5-1 and TRBJ2-7; 9 bases are shared with TRBD2. The CDR3 runs 17 residues. The junction had 10 bases not matched to a gene; V was cut back by 3 bases and J by 0 bases. Looked up from germline, CDR1 is SGHRS and CDR2 is YFSETQ. The CDR3 DNA is TGCGCCAGCAGCTATGCGGGAGGGATCGAGACCTCCTACGAGCAGTACTTC. Amino acids: CASSYAGGIETSYEQYF.

The CDR3 DNA sequence: TGCGCCAGCAGTGAGTCGAACATCCAAGAGACCCAGTACTTC. This translates into CASSESNIQETQYF. The V call is TRBV10-1, the J call TRBJ2-5; D is uncertain. The CDR3 spans 14 residues. Trimming took off 0 bases at V and 1 base at J, with 6 bases between the two ends. From germline, CDR1 is WNHNN and CDR2 SYGVQD (reference sequence).

The chain combines TRBV10-3 with TRBJ2-6, with 7 bases fitting TRBD1. The CDR3 length is 17 residues. The germline CDR1 and CDR2 sequences are ENHRY and SYGVKD. J gave up 0 bases and V 4 bases, and 6 bases lay outside the gene matches. The CDR3 spells CAISAGDRHSGANVLTF. In DNA, the CDR3 is TGTGCCATCAGTGCCGGGGACAGACACTCTGGGGCCAACGTCCTGACTTTC.